This is a list of T cell receptor beta chains from one sample in a study of blood T cell repertoires in COVID-19. Using immunoSEQ multiplex PCR, the repertoire was profiled, and TCRdb retains in-frame clones only, with some absent. The sample contains hundreds of thousands of clones, 85% to 90% of which appear only once. Input material: PBMCs or T cells enriched from blood (not recorded which). The receptors were gathered from a woman younger than 35 with acute COVID-19. Each CDR3 is given with its conserved first and last residue. A D gene is named only where the DNA matches it firmly. A clone size is listed for some rows: how often the clone was seen (once, few, many), or a class if it is expanded.

v_gene	abundance	d_gene	j_gene	CDR3aa	CDR3nt
TRBV12-3/TRBV12-4	-	-	TRBJ1-6	CASSLGGRSPLHF	TGTGCCAGCAGCCTGGGCGGGCGTTCACCCCTCCACTTT
TRBV4-1	-	TRBD1	TRBJ1-5	CASSPHGQGAVSNQPQHF	TGCGCCAGCAGCCCACACGGGCAGGGGGCTGTGAGCAATCAGCCCCAGCATTTT
TRBV10-2	-	TRBD1	TRBJ1-5	CASGTGGDNQPQHF	TGCGCCAGCGGGACAGGGGGGGACAATCAGCCCCAGCATTTT
TRBV15	-	-	TRBJ2-1	CATSREGRQARGEQFF	TGTGCCACCAGCAGAGAAGGGAGACAGGCTCGGGGAGAGCAGTTCTTC
TRBV5-4	-	TRBD2	TRBJ2-2	CASSLRLAGGRDTGELFF	TGTGCCAGCAGCTTGCGTCTAGCGGGAGGGCGGGACACCGGGGAGCTGTTTTTT
TRBV27	-	-	TRBJ1-3	CASSPGQSGNTIYF	TGTGCCAGCAGTCCAGGACAGTCTGGAAACACCATATATTTT
TRBV4-1	-	TRBD2	TRBJ2-5	CASKRGDQETQYF	TGCGCCAGCAAGCGGGGGGACCAAGAGACCCAGTACTTC
TRBV29-1	-	-	TRBJ1-1	CSVELGRVNTEAFF	TGCAGCGTTGAACTAGGGAGAGTGAACACTGAAGCTTTCTTT
TRBV7-9	once	TRBD1	TRBJ1-2	CASSLSGTESNYGYTF	TGTGCCAGCAGCTTATCGGGGACAGAGTCCAACTATGGCTACACCTTC
TRBV12-2	-	-	TRBJ2-3	CASRLWTGFFNADTQYF	TGTGCAAGTCGCTTATGGACAGGGTTTTTTAATGCAGATACGCAGTATTTT
TRBV30	-	TRBD1	TRBJ2-5	CAWSGTGLETQYF	TGTGCCTGGAGTGGGACAGGGCTGGAGACCCAGTACTTC
TRBV6-2/TRBV6-3	-	-	TRBJ2-7	CASSSKWGLSEQYF	TGTGCCAGCAGCTCCAAGTGGGGGCTTAGCGAGCAGTACTTC
TRBV7-2	-	TRBD1	TRBJ1-5	CASSLDREINQPQHF	TGTGCCAGCAGCCTCGACAGGGAGATCAATCAGCCCCAGCATTTT
TRBV28	-	TRBD2	TRBJ2-1	CASSFLAGGSYNEQFF	TGTGCCAGCAGTTTCTTAGCGGGAGGCTCCTACAATGAGCAGTTCTTC
TRBV19	-	-	TRBJ1-1	CASSIGAGAEAFF	TGTGCCAGTAGTATCGGCGCCGGGGCTGAAGCTTTCTTT
TRBV19	-	TRBD1	TRBJ1-2	CASSKPGQGYGYTF	TGTGCCAGTAGCAAACCGGGACAGGGGTATGGCTACACCTTC
TRBV19	-	-	TRBJ1-5	CASSISGGRIDQPQHF	TGTGCCAGTAGTATATCGGGGGGCAGGATCGATCAGCCCCAGCATTTT
TRBV10-3	-	-	TRBJ1-1	CAISESRTANTEAFF	TGTGCCATCAGTGAGTCGAGGACAGCAAACACTGAAGCTTTCTTT
TRBV7-6	-	-	TRBJ2-1	CASSFGGFAGLTSSYNEQFF	TGTGCCAGCAGCTTTGGAGGTTTTGCGGGCCTGACTAGCTCCTACAATGAGCAGTTCTTC
TRBV6-5	few	TRBD2	TRBJ2-1	CASNSGSLNEQFF	TGTGCCAGCAATAGCGGGAGTCTCAATGAGCAGTTCTTC
TRBV19	-	TRBD1	TRBJ2-7	CASAWTGNYEQYF	TGTGCCAGTGCCTGGACAGGGAACTACGAGCAGTACTTC
TRBV5-1	-	TRBD2	TRBJ2-5	CASSWPGLAGAQETQYF	TGCGCCAGCAGCTGGCCGGGACTAGCGGGGGCCCAAGAGACCCAGTACTTC
TRBV28	-	-	TRBJ1-6	CASSLTARGSPLHF	TGTGCCAGCAGTTTGACAGCTAGAGGATCACCCCTCCACTTT
TRBV7-9	-	-	TRBJ2-7	CASSSLGGRKSYEQYF	TGTGCCAGCAGCTCCCTGGGGGGACGAAAATCCTACGAGCAGTACTTC
TRBV5-6	-	TRBD1	TRBJ2-5	CASSLKQGQETQYF	TGTGCCAGCAGCTTAAAACAGGGGCAAGAGACCCAGTACTTC
TRBV28	-	TRBD1	TRBJ1-4	CASSLLQGAGEKLFF	TGTGCCAGCAGTTTGCTACAGGGGGCGGGTGAAAAACTGTTTTTT
TRBV10-3	-	-	TRBJ1-5	CAISESRVNSNQPQHF	TGTGCCATCAGTGAGTCGAGGGTTAATAGCAATCAGCCCCAGCATTTT